A single sample is the source of the 26 T cell receptor beta chains below, sequenced in a study of identifying expanded T cells in peripheral blood (dated by TCRdb to about 2019). Library prep was done by the immunoSEQ multiplex PCR assay. Held by TCRdb, this immuneACCESS table contains in-frame sequences only and omits some clones. Under half of the omission traces to an unresolved V gene where checked; the cause of the rest is unknown. The sample yields more than 70,000 clones; approximately 86% were counted once. The ten biggest clones cover around 6% of the sample. The sequencing sample was made of blood. These receptors were taken from a person between 18 and 75 years old in good health.

The chain carries TRBV27 and TRBJ1-1, with a tentative D call TRBD1 (6 bases). Trimming removed 6 bases at V and 5 bases at J, with 19 bases between. The germline gives CDR1 MNHEY, CDR2 SMNVEV (reference sequence). The CDR3 contains 15 residues. The CDR3 sequence: CASRYVQGRRTEAFF. CDR3 coding DNA: TGTGCCAGCAGGTATGTACAGGGTAGGAGAACTGAAGCTTTCTTT.

V usage is TRBV6-5 and J usage is TRBJ1-6; possibly TRBD1 for D (5 bases). This CDR3 contains 16 residues. CDR1 MNHEY and CDR2 SVGAGI come from the germline V gene. V lost 0 bases and J 8 bases, leaving 14 bases between the germline ends. CDR3: CASSYSGTWGDSPLHF. For the CDR3, the DNA is TGTGCCAGCAGTTACTCGGGAACGTGGGGCGATTCACCCCTCCACTTT.

The chain links TRBV5-6 to TRBJ2-7; 7 bases match TRBD1. Germline V CDR1 and CDR2: SGHDT, YYEEEE. The CDR3 extends over 15 amino acids. Trimming at V came to 2 bases and at J to 2 bases, leaving 7 bases not matched to a gene. CDR3 DNA: TGTGCCAGCAGCTTCTTGCCACAGGGGACCTACGAGCAGTACTTC. Its translation is CASSFLPQGTYEQYF. The entire variable domain, with the rest obtained from reference TRBV5-6 and TRBJ2-7, is as follows: DAGVTQSPTHLIKTRGQQVTLRCSPKSGHDTVSWYQQALGQGPQFIFQYYEEEERQRGNFPDRFSGHQFPNYSSELNVNALLLGDSALYLCASSFLPQGTYEQYFGPGTRLTVT.

The chain links TRBV18 to TRBJ1-2, with 9 bases matching TRBD1. Germline CDR1 KGHSH, CDR2 LQKENI. This CDR3 is built from 16 residues. V dropped 2 bases and J dropped 6; count of bases not matched to a gene: 10. CDR3 in amino acids: CASSPKRDREVNGYTF. DNA of the CDR3: TGTGCCAGCTCACCAAAAAGGGACAGGGAAGTGAATGGCTACACCTTC.

The V gene is TRBV5-4, the J gene TRBJ1-1; D possibly corresponds to TRBD1 (5 bases). V was trimmed by 5 bases and J by 10 bases, leaving 21 bases between them. CDR1 and CDR2 (germline): SGHNT, YYREEE (reference sequence). The CDR3 covers 14 residues. CDR3 residues: CASRSSGGGLRAFF. In DNA form, the CDR3 reads TGTGCCAGCAGATCCTCCGGGGGGGGACTTCGAGCTTTCTTT. The full variable domain, with the rest looked up from reference TRBV5-4 and TRBJ1-1, is ETGVTQSPTHLIKTRGQQVTLRCSSQSGHNTVSWYQQALGQGPQFIFQYYREEENGRGNFPPRFSGLQFPNYSSELNVNALELDDSALYLCASRSSGGGLRAFFGQGTRLTVV.

The chain recombines TRBV19 with TRBJ1-1; D gene unclear. Germline assignment: CDR1 LNHDA and CDR2 SQIVND (reference sequence). The CDR3 length is 17 residues. Deletions cut 5 bases from V and 0 bases from J, with 19 bases between. CDR3: CASSSHALSDVNTEAFF. DNA of the CDR3: TGTGCCAGTAGTTCCCACGCCCTAAGTGATGTGAACACTGAAGCTTTCTTT.

This clone was seen just once. The rearrangement uses TRBV19 and TRBJ2-6; D is uncertain. Per germline, CDR1 LNHDA and CDR2 SQIVND (reference sequence). The CDR3 totals 16 residues. The ends were cut back, 2 bases at V and 2 bases at J, with 10 bases in the middle. CDR3 in DNA: TGTGCCAGTAGTATAAATTCCCCGACTGGGGCCAACGTCCTGACTTTC. Translation gives CASSINSPTGANVLTF. Full variable domain (missing parts from reference TRBV19 and TRBJ2-6): DGGITQSPKYLFRKEGQNVTLSCEQNLNHDAMYWYRQDPGQGLRLIYYSQIVNDFQKGDIAEGYSVSREKKESFPLTVTSAQKNPTAFYLCASSINSPTGANVLTFGAGSRLTVL.

V is TRBV6-5 and J is TRBJ2-5, with D possibly TRBD1 on 5 matching bases. Germline CDR1 MNHEY, CDR2 SVGAGI. The CDR3 totals 13 residues. Trimming left V 5 bases short and J 7 bases short, with 14 bases between. The DNA of the CDR3 is TGTGCCAGCAGTCAGATCGACCAGGGGACCCAGTACTTC. Protein product: CASSQIDQGTQYF.

The chain recombines TRBV29-1 with TRBJ2-2; 8 nucleotides agree with TRBD1. Trimming removed 4 bases from V and 6 bases from J; junction bases left unmatched: 7. This CDR3 has 14 residues. CDR1 and CDR2 (germline): SQVTM, ANQGSEA. CDR3 region: CSVGTRGLAGELFF. The CDR3 DNA sequence: TGCAGCGTTGGAACCAGGGGGCTCGCCGGGGAGCTGTTTTTT.

The chain has TRBV7-8 and TRBJ2-6; TRBD1 aligns across 8 bases. With V trimmed by 0 bases and J by 4 bases, 8 bases remained unmatched. This CDR3 comprises 18 residues. CDR1 and CDR2 (germline): SGHVS, FQNEAQ. The chain's CDR3 is CASSLARQGAWGANVLTF. For the CDR3, the DNA is TGTGCCAGCAGCTTAGCGCGGCAGGGGGCGTGGGGGGCCAACGTCCTGACTTTC.

The chain couples TRBV7-8 to TRBJ1-1; D is uncertain. Germline V gene lookup returns CDR1 SGHVS and CDR2 FQNEAQ. Trimming shortened V by 5 bases and J by 2 bases, and 6 bases separated the two germline ends. The CDR3 spans 12 residues. For the CDR3, the DNA is TGTGCCAGCAGCCATCACAACACTGAAGCTTTCTTT. As protein: CASSHHNTEAFF.

This chain connects TRBV18 to TRBJ2-1; D is undetermined. The length of the CDR3 is 11 residues. Germline V lookup: CDR1 KGHSH, CDR2 LQKENI. The V end was cut by 3 bases, the J end by 7 bases, with 4 bases between. The CDR3 spells CASSPSNEQFF. As DNA, the CDR3 is TGTGCCAGCTCACCCTCTAATGAGCAGTTCTTC.

CDR3 in DNA: TGCGCCAGCAGCTTAACCCAGCCAGGGACTCAAGAGACCCAGTACTTC. Protein product: CASSLTQPGTQETQYF. J is TRBJ2-5 and V is TRBV5-1; D is possibly TRBD2 (6 bases). Germline CDR1 and CDR2: SGHRS and YFSETQ. The CDR3 length is 16 residues. V was pared by 2 bases and J by 2 bases, with 16 bases between.

The V and J genes are TRBV4-1 and TRBJ2-1, with no clear D. Trimming took 6 bases from V and 9 from J, leaving 24 bases between them. Germline V gives CDR1 MGHRA, CDR2 YSYEKL. The CDR3 consists of 16 residues. The chain's CDR3 is CASSTPRLSSRTEQFF. The CDR3 coding sequence is TGCGCCAGCAGTACCCCCCGTCTGTCCTCTAGGACTGAGCAGTTCTTC.

V and J are TRBV7-2 and TRBJ1-2, with TRBD1 as a possible D gene (5 bases). The germline CDR1 and CDR2 sequences are SGHTA and FQGNSA. Deletions cut 1 base from V and 3 bases from J, with 9 bases between. This CDR3 region has 14 residues. The CDR3 here is CASSLGGADYGYTF. In nucleotides, the CDR3 is TGTGCCAGCAGCTTAGGGGGCGCGGACTATGGCTACACCTTC.

This clone has more than one count but fewer than ten. This chain links TRBV7-9 with TRBJ1-6; D is unresolved. Per the germline V gene, CDR1 is SEHNR and CDR2 is FQNEAQ (reference sequence). The V end was cut by 5 bases, the J end by 5 bases, with 13 bases between. The length of the CDR3 is 15 residues. Here the CDR3 reads CASSPLSANNSPLHF. Here the CDR3 DNA reads TGTGCCAGCAGCCCCCTTTCTGCCAATAATTCACCCCTCCACTTT.

The J gene is TRBJ2-5, the V gene TRBV4-3; D is undetermined. Looked up from germline, CDR1 is LGHNA and CDR2 is YSLEER. The CDR3 spans 14 residues. The V and J ends lost 0 bases and 3 bases respectively, with 8 bases between them. The CDR3 sequence is CASSQDLSEETQYF. The CDR3 DNA sequence: TGCGCCAGCAGCCAAGATCTTTCAGAAGAGACCCAGTACTTC.

This clone was detected once. The chain has TRBV7-2 and TRBJ1-4, with 8 bases aligning to TRBD1. The CDR3 is made up of 14 amino acids. The germline V gene has CDR1 SGHTA and CDR2 FQGNSA. The J segment lost 6 bases and the V segment lost 8 bases, leaving 8 bases of the junction unmatched. This CDR3 reads CASCPDRGHEKLFF. The CDR3 region has the DNA TGTGCCAGCTGCCCCGACAGGGGACATGAAAAACTGTTTTTT.

The chain employs TRBV11-2 and TRBJ2-4; TRBD2 matches 11 bases. The length of the CDR3 is 17 residues. The junction had 10 bases not matched to a gene; V was cut back by 5 bases and J by 4 bases. Germline CDR1 SGHAT, CDR2 FQNNGV. The CDR3 protein is CASSTYRTSGRKNIQYF. The CDR3 DNA follows: TGTGCCAGCAGCACATATCGGACTAGCGGGCGGAAAAACATTCAGTACTTC.

The chain carries TRBV7-2 and TRBJ1-5; D unclear. The CDR3 sequence is 13 residues long. V gave up 11 bases and J gave up 1 base, with 12 bases separating them. Looked up from germline, CDR1 is SGHTA and CDR2 is FQGNSA. This chain's CDR3 is CAGSPGSNQPQHF. The CDR3 nucleotides are TGTGCCGGTTCCCCCGGGAGCAATCAGCCCCAGCATTTT.

This clone was observed a handful of times. The chain has TRBV30 and TRBJ1-2; 9 bases are shared with TRBD1. The germline CDR1 and CDR2 sequences are GTSNPN and SVGIG (reference sequence). The CDR3 spans 11 residues. Trimming at V came to 7 bases and at J to 8 bases, leaving 5 bases not matched to a gene. In nucleotides, the CDR3 is TGTGCCTCCGGGACAGGGCAAGGCTACACCTTC. Its translation is CASGTGQGYTF.

The chain couples TRBV27 to TRBJ1-6; 7 bases map to TRBD1. The CDR3 length is 14 residues. After removal of 3 bases from V and 5 bases from J, the junction contained 1 base not matched to a gene. Germline assignment: CDR1 MNHEY and CDR2 SMNVEV (reference sequence). The CDR3, as DNA: TGTGCCAGCAGTTTGCAGGGGGATAATTCACCCCTCCACTTT. Its protein product is CASSLQGDNSPLHF.

The CDR3 DNA reads as TGTGCCAGTCGACAGGGGGTAGGGAGTGGCTACACCTTC. This translates into CASRQGVGSGYTF. The V call is TRBV6-5, the J call TRBJ1-2, with 9 bases lining up with TRBD1. This CDR3 region has 13 residues. V shed 9 bases and J 7 bases; nucleotides not matched to a gene: 9. Germline CDR1 MNHEY, CDR2 SVGAGI.

The chain combines TRBV6-5 with TRBJ1-1; D remains unclear. Looked up from germline, CDR1 is MNHEY and CDR2 is SVGAGI. Trimming shortened V by 3 bases and J by 1 base, and 6 bases separated the two germline ends. The CDR3 totals 13 residues. This chain's CDR3 is CASSYSANTEAFF. The CDR3 nucleotides read TGTGCCAGCAGTTATTCGGCGAACACTGAAGCTTTCTTT.

V gene TRBV5-6 combines with J gene TRBJ1-1, with a possible D match to TRBD1 (6 bases). Trimming pared 4 bases from V and 11 bases from J, leaving 36 bases between. The CDR3 totals 19 residues. Germline-derived CDR1 and CDR2 are SGHDT and YYEEEE. CDR3 sequence reads: CASSVTPEPSGQFFKRAFF. The CDR3 nucleotides read TGTGCCAGCAGCGTAACACCGGAACCTTCGGGACAATTCTTCAAAAGGGCTTTCTTT.

This clone has a single count. The chain joins TRBV6-5 to TRBJ2-1, with TRBD1 identical over 12 bases. CDR1 and CDR2 from the germline V gene are MNHEY and SVGAGI. The CDR3 consists of 16 residues. V was clipped by 2 bases and J by 7 bases; unmatched bases: 6. The CDR3 region has the DNA TGTGCCAGCAGTTACCGGGGACAGGGGGCAGATAATGAGCAGTTCTTC. This translates into CASSYRGQGADNEQFF.